The clone carrying this T cell receptor beta chain appeared a few times. The sample comes from a study of blood T cell repertoires in COVID-19. Measured with immunoSEQ multiplex PCR; TCRdb has only the in-frame clones, and not every one. The sample lists about 500,000 clones; about nine tenths were seen once. Sequencing used PBMCs or T cells enriched from blood (not recorded which). The source of this sequence is a woman between 18 and 29 years old who had recovered from COVID-19.

DNA for the CDR3: TGTGCCAGCAGCCCCGGGACAGGGGGCCCCTACGAGCAGTACTTC. This encodes CASSPGTGGPYEQYF. This chain links TRBV5-6 with TRBJ2-7; 12 positions match TRBD1. The germline gives CDR1 SGHDT, CDR2 YYEEEE. The junction had 4 bases not matched to a gene; V was cut back by 4 bases and J by 2 bases. The CDR3 loop spans 15 amino acids.